A selection of T cell receptor beta chains follows, all from one sample in a study of blood T cell repertoires in COVID-19. The method was immunoSEQ multiplex PCR; TCRdb's version includes in-frame clones alone and lacks a portion of them. Found here are 190,000 or so clones, approximately 88% of them singletons; the top ten hold 6.5% to 8.5%. Sequencing used peripheral blood. These receptors were obtained from a man in his forties with acute or convalescent COVID-19. Each CDR3 is given with its conserved first and last residue.

j_gene | v_gene | CDR3aa
TRBJ2-1 | TRBV7-6 | CASSPYRDRDNEQFF
TRBJ2-7 | TRBV5-1 | CASSSGSSYEQYF
TRBJ1-1 | TRBV15 | CATSRTGSDTEAFF
TRBJ2-1 | TRBV7-3 | CASSPVAADNEQFF
TRBJ2-3 | TRBV5-1 | CASSSQGDTDTQYF
TRBJ1-1 | TRBV12-3/TRBV12-4 | CASSLGQVTEAFF
TRBJ2-2 | TRBV5-1 | CASSPTGANTGELFF
TRBJ2-1 | TRBV4-2 | CASSQDIRGAPTFSYNEQFF
TRBJ1-2 | TRBV3-1/TRBV3-2 | CASSQDGRGLPYGYTF
TRBJ1-1 | TRBV4-1 | CASSVGGNTEAFF
TRBJ1-1 | TRBV21-1 | CASSKGATGLEAFF
TRBJ2-1 | TRBV10-1 | CATTPRSGVNEQFF
TRBJ2-1 | TRBV19 | CASMPASGAYNEQFF
TRBJ1-2 | TRBV19 | CARLKSGQRIYGYTF
TRBJ1-1 | TRBV10-2 | CASNAGGRNTEAFF
TRBJ2-2 | TRBV7-2 | CASSPGGGSTGELFF
TRBJ2-4 | TRBV9 | CASSATGGGNIQYF
TRBJ2-7 | TRBV27 | CASSLSGRDEQYF
TRBJ2-2 | TRBV5-1 | CASSLGWGAGEAGELFF
TRBJ1-1 | TRBV10-3 | CAITSQGSTEAFF
TRBJ2-7 | TRBV18 | CASSYSRDYEQYF
TRBJ2-2 | TRBV7-9 | CASSPTIAGANTGELFF
TRBJ1-2 | TRBV4-1 | CASSPLGGRGGYTF
TRBJ1-2 | TRBV12-3/TRBV12-4 | CASSLSQGYGYTF
TRBJ2-7 | TRBV6-5 | CASRGLAAPYEQYF
TRBJ1-1 | TRBV5-8 | CASSLGDRANTEAFF